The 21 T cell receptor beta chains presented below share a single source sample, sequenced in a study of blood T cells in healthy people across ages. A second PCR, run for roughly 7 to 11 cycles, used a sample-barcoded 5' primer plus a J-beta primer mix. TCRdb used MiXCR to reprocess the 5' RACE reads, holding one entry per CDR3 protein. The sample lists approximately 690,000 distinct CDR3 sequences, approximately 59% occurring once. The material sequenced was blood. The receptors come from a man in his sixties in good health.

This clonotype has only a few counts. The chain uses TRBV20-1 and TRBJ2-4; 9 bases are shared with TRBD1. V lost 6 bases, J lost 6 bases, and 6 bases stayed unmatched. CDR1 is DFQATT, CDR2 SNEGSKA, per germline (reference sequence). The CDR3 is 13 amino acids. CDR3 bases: TGCAGTGCCGCAACAGGGGGCAGAAACATTCAGTACTTC. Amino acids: CSAATGGRNIQYF.

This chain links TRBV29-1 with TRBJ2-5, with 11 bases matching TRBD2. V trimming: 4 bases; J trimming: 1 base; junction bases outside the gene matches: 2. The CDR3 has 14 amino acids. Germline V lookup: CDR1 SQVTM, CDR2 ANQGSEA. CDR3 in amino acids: CSVASGGTQETQYF. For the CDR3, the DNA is TGCAGCGTTGCTAGCGGGGGGACCCAAGAGACCCAGTACTTC. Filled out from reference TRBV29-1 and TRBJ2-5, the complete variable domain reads SAVISQKPSRDICQRGTSLTIQCQVDSQVTMMFWYRQQPGQSLTLIATANQGSEATYESGFVIDKFPISRPNLTFSTLTVSNMSPEDSSIYLCSVASGGTQETQYFGPGTRLLVL.

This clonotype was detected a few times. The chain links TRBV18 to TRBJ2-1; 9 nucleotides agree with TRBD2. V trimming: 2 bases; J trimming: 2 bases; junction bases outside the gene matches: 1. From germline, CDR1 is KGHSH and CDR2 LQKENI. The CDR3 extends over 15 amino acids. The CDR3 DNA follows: TGTGCCAGCTCACCAGCGGGGGGGGCCTACAATGAGCAGTTCTTC. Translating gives CASSPAGGAYNEQFF.

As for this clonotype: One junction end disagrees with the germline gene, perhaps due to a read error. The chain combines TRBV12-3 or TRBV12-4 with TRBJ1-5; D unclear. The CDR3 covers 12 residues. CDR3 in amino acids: CASSLALQPQHF. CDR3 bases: TGTGCCAGCAGTTTAGCTCTACAGCCTCAGCATTTT.

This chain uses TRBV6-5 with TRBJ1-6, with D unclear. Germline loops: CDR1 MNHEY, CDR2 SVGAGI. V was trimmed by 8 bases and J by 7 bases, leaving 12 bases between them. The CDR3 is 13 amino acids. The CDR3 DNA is TGTGCCAGCCTTCGGAACCAGAATTCACCCCTCCACTTT. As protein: CASLRNQNSPLHF.

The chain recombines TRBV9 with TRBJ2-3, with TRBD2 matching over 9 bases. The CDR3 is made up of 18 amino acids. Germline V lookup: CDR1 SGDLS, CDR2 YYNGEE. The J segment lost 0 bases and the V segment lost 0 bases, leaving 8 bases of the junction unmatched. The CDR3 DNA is TGTGCCAGCAGCGTAGGGGCGGGGGGGCCGGTGAGCACAGATACGCAGTATTTT. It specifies CASSVGAGGPVSTDTQYF.

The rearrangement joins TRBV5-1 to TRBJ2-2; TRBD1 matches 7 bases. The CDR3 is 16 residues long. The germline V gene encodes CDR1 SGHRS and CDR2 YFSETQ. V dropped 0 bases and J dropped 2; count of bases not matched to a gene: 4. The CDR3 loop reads CASSLAGTVNTGELFF. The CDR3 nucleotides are TGCGCCAGCAGCTTGGCGGGGACAGTAAACACCGGGGAGCTGTTTTTT.

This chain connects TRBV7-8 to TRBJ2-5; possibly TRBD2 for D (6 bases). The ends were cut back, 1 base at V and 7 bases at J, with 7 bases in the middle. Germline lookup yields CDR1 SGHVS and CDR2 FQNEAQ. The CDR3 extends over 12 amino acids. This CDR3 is CASSLVGGTQYF. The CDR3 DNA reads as TGTGCCAGCAGCTTAGTGGGGGGGACCCAGTACTTC.

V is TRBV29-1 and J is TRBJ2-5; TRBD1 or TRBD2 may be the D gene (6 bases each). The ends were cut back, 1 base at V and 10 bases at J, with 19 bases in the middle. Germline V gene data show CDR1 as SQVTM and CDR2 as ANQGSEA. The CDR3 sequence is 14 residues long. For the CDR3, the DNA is TGCAGCGTTGAAGTAGGGTGGGGGGCCGGTGGCCAGTACTTC. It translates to CSVEVGWGAGGQYF.

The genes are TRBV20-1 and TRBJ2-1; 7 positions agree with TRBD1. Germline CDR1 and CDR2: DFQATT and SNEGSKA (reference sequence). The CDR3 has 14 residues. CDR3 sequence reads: CSAADRVGYNEQFF. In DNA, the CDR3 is TGCAGCGCGGCTGACAGGGTTGGCTACAATGAGCAGTTCTTC.

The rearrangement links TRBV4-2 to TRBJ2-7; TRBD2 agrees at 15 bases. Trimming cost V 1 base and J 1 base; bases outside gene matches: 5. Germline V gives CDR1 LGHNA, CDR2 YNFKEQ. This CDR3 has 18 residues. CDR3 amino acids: CASSQGGLAGGLSYEQYF. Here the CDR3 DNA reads TGTGCCAGCAGCCAAGGGGGACTAGCGGGGGGATTATCCTACGAGCAGTACTTC.

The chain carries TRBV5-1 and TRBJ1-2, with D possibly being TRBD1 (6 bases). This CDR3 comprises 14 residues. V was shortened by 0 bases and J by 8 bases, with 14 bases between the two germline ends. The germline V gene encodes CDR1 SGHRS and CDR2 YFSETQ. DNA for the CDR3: TGCGCCAGCAGCTTGGAGGCAGGGGCTGGCGGCTACACCTTC. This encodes CASSLEAGAGGYTF.

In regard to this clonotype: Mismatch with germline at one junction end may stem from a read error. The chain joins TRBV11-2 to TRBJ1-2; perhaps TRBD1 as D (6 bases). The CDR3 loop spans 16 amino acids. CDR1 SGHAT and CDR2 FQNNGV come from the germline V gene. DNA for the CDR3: TGTGCCAGCAGCTTAGATCCTGGGGGGGGCTACTATGGCTACACCTTT. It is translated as CASSLDPGGGYYGYTF.

The CDR3 region has the DNA TGCAGCGTTGTCGGACAGGGGGGCAATCAGCCCCAGCATTTT. This sequence encodes CSVVGQGGNQPQHF. This chain connects TRBV29-1 to TRBJ1-5, with 10 bases matching TRBD1. From germline, CDR1 is SQVTM and CDR2 ANQGSEA. V lost 4 bases to trimming and J lost 2 bases; unmatched junction nucleotides: 2. The CDR3 totals 14 residues.

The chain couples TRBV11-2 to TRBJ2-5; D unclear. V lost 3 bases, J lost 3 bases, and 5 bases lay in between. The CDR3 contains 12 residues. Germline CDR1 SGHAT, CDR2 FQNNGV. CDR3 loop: CASSFPKETQYF. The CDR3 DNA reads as TGTGCCAGCAGCTTCCCGAAAGAGACCCAGTACTTC.

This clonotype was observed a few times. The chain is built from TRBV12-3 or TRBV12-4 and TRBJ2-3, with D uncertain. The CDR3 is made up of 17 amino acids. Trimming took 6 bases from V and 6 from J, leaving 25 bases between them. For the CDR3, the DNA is TGTGCCAGCAGCTCGGACGAAACCGGGCCGATAAGGGATACGCAGTATTTT. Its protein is CASSSDETGPIRDTQYF.

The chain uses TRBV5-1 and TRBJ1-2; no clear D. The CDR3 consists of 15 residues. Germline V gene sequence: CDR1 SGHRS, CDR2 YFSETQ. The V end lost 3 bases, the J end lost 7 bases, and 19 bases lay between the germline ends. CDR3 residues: CASSSRAGVEGGYTF. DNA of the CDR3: TGCGCCAGCAGCTCCCGGGCCGGGGTCGAAGGTGGCTACACCTTC.

The CDR3 region has the DNA TGTGCCACCAGTGATGGCGGGACTAGCGGGCTCGGCACAGATACGCAGTATTTT. Translating it yields CATSDGGTSGLGTDTQYF. V usage is TRBV24-1 and J usage is TRBJ2-3; the match to TRBD2 covers 12 bases. Germline V gene data show CDR1 as KGHDR and CDR2 as SFDVKD. J lost 1 base, V lost 3 bases, and 7 bases had no gene match. The CDR3 sequence is 18 residues long.

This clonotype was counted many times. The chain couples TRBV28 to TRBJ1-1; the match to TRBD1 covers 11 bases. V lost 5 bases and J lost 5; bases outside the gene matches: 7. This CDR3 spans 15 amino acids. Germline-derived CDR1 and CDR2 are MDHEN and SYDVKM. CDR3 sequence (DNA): TGTGCCAGCAGTCCCATGGACAGGGGGCCGACTGAAGCTTTCTTT. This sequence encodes CASSPMDRGPTEAFF. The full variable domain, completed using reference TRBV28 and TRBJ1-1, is DVKVTQSSRYLVKRTGEKVFLECVQDMDHENMFWYRQDPGLGLRLIYFSYDVKMKEKGDIPEGYSVSREKKERFSLILESASTNQTSMYLCASSPMDRGPTEAFFGQGTRLTVV.

CDR3 loop: CATSPTPGRGGAWNEQYF. CDR3 DNA: TGTGCCACCAGTCCGACTCCTGGACGCGGGGGAGCATGGAATGAGCAGTACTTC. The chain joins TRBV24-1 to TRBJ2-5; 7 positions match TRBD2. Germline assignment: CDR1 KGHDR and CDR2 SFDVKD. V shed 6 bases, J shed 11 bases, and the junction held 26 bases outside the gene matches. The CDR3 contains 18 residues.

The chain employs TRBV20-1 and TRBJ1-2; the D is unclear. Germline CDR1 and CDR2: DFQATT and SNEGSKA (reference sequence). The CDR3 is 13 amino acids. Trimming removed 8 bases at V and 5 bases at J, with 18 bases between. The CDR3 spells CSTSGPGAYGYTF. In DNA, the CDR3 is TGCAGTACGAGCGGCCCCGGTGCTTATGGCTACACCTTC.